These T cell receptor beta chains were read from a single sample in a study of long-term antiretroviral therapy in people with HIV. Some clones are missing from TCRdb's copy, which holds only in-frame ones; the method was immunoSEQ multiplex PCR. Altogether approximately 26,000 clones are present, about 87% being singletons, with the ten largest covering 3.6%. The source material was unsorted PBMCs, sampled 1.8 years after starting antiretroviral therapy. These receptors were taken from a woman under 30 with HIV. Each CDR3 is given with its conserved first and last residue. A D gene is named only where the DNA matches it firmly. For some rows the clone size is stated as once, few or many, or as a class when expanded; others skip it.

>TRBV4-1|-|TRBJ2-3|-
TGCGCCAGCAGCCAGGCCGCTAGCACGCGTCCAGATACGCAGTATTTT
CASSQAASTRPDTQYF
>TRBV18|-|TRBJ2-3|-
TGTGCCAGCTCACCGGGAAGCACAGATACGCAGTATTTT
CASSPGSTDTQYF
>TRBV20-1|once|TRBJ2-7|-
TGCAGTGCTAGCGAAAAGCTGTACTTC
CSASEKLYF
>TRBV5-1|-|TRBJ2-5|TRBD2
TGCGCCAGCAGCCACCTCCGGGGGGTGTCTGAAGAGACCCAGTACTTC
CASSHLRGVSEETQYF
>TRBV5-1|-|TRBJ1-1|-
TGCGCCAGCAGCTTGGGCCGGGGGGGGATGAACACTGAAGCTTTCTTT
CASSLGRGGMNTEAFF
>TRBV7-8|-|TRBJ1-1|TRBD1
TGTGCCAGCAGCATCCTCAGGGGGGCGGCGGACACTGAAGCTTTCTTT
CASSILRGAADTEAFF
>TRBV4-3|-|TRBJ2-7|-
TGCGCCAGCAGCCAAGAGGCCGAGCAGTACTTC
CASSQEAEQYF
>TRBV5-1|-|TRBJ1-2|-
TGCGCCAGCAGCTTAGGGCATCCGTATGGCTACACCTTC
CASSLGHPYGYTF
>TRBV4-3|-|TRBJ1-2|-
TGCGCCAGCAGCCCTGACAGGAGCTATGGCTACACCTTC
CASSPDRSYGYTF
>TRBV27|-|TRBJ2-3|-
TGTGCCAGCAGTTTATTCGAAGTAAGCTCTTTTAGCACAGATACGCAGTATTTT
CASSLFEVSSFSTDTQYF
>TRBV7-2|-|TRBJ2-1|TRBD2
TGTGCCAGCAGCTTAAGTATTGCCGGGGAGACTAGCGGGAAGCAGTTCTTC
CASSLSIAGETSGKQFF
>TRBV4-3|-|TRBJ2-7|-
TGCGCCAGCAGCCAACAAAACCCCCTAGGGAAGGGCCACGAGCAGTACTTC
CASSQQNPLGKGHEQYF
>TRBV11-1|-|TRBJ1-1|-
TGTGCCAGCAGCGCGGGGGGGCAGGGAACGACTGAAGCTTTCTTT
CASSAGGQGTTEAFF
>TRBV5-6|-|TRBJ1-4|TRBD1
TGTGCCAGCACCCAGGGGGGGTACGGTGAAAAACTGTTTTTT
CASTQGGYGEKLFF
>TRBV4-2|few|TRBJ2-7|-
TGTGCCAGCAGGGCCGAGGCGGGCAGCTCCTACGAGCAGTACTTC
CASRAEAGSSYEQYF
>TRBV28|few|TRBJ1-2|TRBD1
TGTGCCAGCAGTGCGACAGGGAGCTATGGCTACACCTTC
CASSATGSYGYTF
>TRBV27|-|TRBJ2-3|-
TGTGCCAGCAGTTTCGGAGAGAACTTAAGCACAGATACGCAGTATTTT
CASSFGENLSTDTQYF
>TRBV5-1|-|TRBJ2-7|TRBD1
TGCGCCAGCAGCTTGGGGACAGGGGGCCTGGACGAGCAGTACTTC
CASSLGTGGLDEQYF
>TRBV18|-|TRBJ2-5|TRBD2
TGTGCCAGCTCACCACCTGGGACTAGGCCTGGGGAGACCCAGTACTTC
CASSPPGTRPGETQYF
>TRBV18|-|TRBJ2-5|TRBD2
TGTGCCAGCTCACCACCGGCTAGCGGACAAGAGACCCAGTACTTC
CASSPPASGQETQYF
>TRBV6-1|-|TRBJ2-7|TRBD2
TGTGCCACCCTATCTAGCGGGATCTCCTACGAGCAGTACTTC
CATLSSGISYEQYF
>TRBV2|-|TRBJ1-5|TRBD1
TGTGCCAGCACCCAGGACAGGGCCCGCAATCAGCCCCAGCATTTT
CASTQDRARNQPQHF
>TRBV7-9|-|TRBJ2-2|-
TGTGCCAGCAGCCCAAAAACCGGGGTCGCGAACACCGGGGAGCTGTTTTTT
CASSPKTGVANTGELFF
>TRBV7-2|-|TRBJ2-7|-
TGCGCCAGCAGCCAAGATAGGGGGAAAGGGTACGAGCAGTACTTC
CASSQDRGKGYEQYF
>TRBV5-1|-|TRBJ1-1|TRBD1
TGCGCCAGCAGCTTGTCCAGGACAGGGGAGCCCAACACTGAAGCTTTCTTT
CASSLSRTGEPNTEAFF
>TRBV25-1|-|TRBJ2-1|-
TGTGCCAGCAGTGAGGCACAGGGAATTAGGGATGAGCAGTTCTTC
CASSEAQGIRDEQFF
>TRBV19|-|TRBJ2-5|TRBD2
TGTGCCAGTAGTATTCTGTCGGCTAGCGGGAGTCGGGAGACCCAGTACTTC
CASSILSASGSRETQYF